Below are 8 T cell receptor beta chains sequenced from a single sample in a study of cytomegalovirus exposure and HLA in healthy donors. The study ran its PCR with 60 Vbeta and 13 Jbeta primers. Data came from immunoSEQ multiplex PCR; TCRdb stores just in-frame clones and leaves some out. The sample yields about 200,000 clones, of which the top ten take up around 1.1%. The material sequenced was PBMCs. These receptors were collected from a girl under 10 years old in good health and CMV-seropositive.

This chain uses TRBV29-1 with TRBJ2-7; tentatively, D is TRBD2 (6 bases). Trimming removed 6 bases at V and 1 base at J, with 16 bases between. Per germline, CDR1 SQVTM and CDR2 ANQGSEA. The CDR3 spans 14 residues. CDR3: CSVSKRLGSYEQYF. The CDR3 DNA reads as TGCAGCGTAAGTAAGAGACTAGGGTCCTACGAGCAGTACTTC.

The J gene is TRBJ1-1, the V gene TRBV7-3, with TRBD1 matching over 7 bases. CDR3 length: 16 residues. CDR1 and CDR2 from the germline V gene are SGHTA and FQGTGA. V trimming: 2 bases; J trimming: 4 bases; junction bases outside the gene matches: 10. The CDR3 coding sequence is TGTGCCAGCAGCTTATCGGGGCAGACAGGGCGCACTGAAGCTTTCTTT. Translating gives CASSLSGQTGRTEAFF.

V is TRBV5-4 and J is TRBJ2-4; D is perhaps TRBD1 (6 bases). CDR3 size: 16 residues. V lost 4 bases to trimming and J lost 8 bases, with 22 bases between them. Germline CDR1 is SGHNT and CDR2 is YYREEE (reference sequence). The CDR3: CASSTRQETPLDIQYF. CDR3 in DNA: TGTGCCAGCAGCACAAGACAGGAGACGCCTTTGGACATTCAGTACTTC.

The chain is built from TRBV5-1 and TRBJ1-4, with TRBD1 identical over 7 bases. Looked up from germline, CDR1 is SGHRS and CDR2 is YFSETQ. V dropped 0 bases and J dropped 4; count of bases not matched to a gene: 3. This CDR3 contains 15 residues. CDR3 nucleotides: TGCGCCAGCAGCTTGGGGGGACAGAATAATGAAAAACTGTTTTTT. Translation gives CASSLGGQNNEKLFF.

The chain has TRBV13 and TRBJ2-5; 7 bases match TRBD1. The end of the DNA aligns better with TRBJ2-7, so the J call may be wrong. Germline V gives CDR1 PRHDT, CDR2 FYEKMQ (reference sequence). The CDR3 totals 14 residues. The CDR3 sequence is CASSPRQGSYEQYF. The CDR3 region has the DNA TGTGCCAGCAGCCCTCGACAGGGCTCCTACGAGCAGTACTTC.

Here the CDR3 reads CSARDRAFELFF. The CDR3 nucleotides are TGCAGCGCACGGGACAGGGCCTTCGAACTGTTTTTT. This rearrangement joins TRBV29-1 to TRBJ1-4; TRBD1 matches 9 bases. This CDR3 region has 12 residues. Losses at the gene ends were 7 bases for V and 12 bases for J; bases not matched to a gene: 9. Per germline, CDR1 SQVTM and CDR2 ANQGSEA.

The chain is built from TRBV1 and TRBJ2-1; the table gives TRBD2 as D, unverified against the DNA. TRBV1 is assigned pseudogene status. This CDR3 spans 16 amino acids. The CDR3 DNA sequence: TGCACCAGCAGCCCGCCTGGACTAGCGGGACGCAATGAGCAGTTCTTC. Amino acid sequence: CTSSPPGLAGRNEQFF.

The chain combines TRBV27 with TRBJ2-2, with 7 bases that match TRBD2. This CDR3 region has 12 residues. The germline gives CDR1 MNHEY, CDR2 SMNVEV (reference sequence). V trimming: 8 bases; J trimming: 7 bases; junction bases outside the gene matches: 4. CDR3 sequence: CASGAGVGELFF. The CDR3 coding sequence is TGTGCCAGCGGGGCGGGGGTCGGGGAGCTGTTTTTT.